This passage covers 23 T cell receptor beta chains from one sample sequenced in a study of blood T cell repertoires in COVID-19. TCRdb's table, derived via immunoSEQ multiplex PCR, lists solely in-frame clones and lacks some. The table lists tens of thousands of clones, more than 80% of them singletons. Sequencing was performed on peripheral blood. The receptors were gathered from a human donor in a cohort sampled during active COVID-19.

The chain uses TRBV6-2 or TRBV6-3 and TRBJ1-2, with D unresolved. Germline loops: CDR1 MNHEY, CDR2 SVGEGT. CDR3 length equals 14 residues. Trimming cost V 6 bases and J 4 bases, with 15 bases left between them. CDR3: CASSPRGPVYGYTF. The CDR3 nucleotides read TGTGCCAGCAGCCCGCGTGGTCCTGTCTATGGCTACACCTTC.

The rearrangement joins TRBV9 to TRBJ1-6, with no clear D. The V end lost 0 bases, the J end lost 7 bases, and 11 bases lay between the germline ends. CDR3 size: 15 residues. Germline loops: CDR1 SGDLS, CDR2 YYNGEE. The CDR3 protein is CASSVGEGRNSPLHF. For the CDR3, the DNA is TGTGCCAGCAGCGTAGGAGAGGGTCGGAATTCACCCCTCCACTTT.

The gene calls are TRBV9 and TRBJ2-5, with D hard to call. The germline gives CDR1 SGDLS, CDR2 YYNGEE. The CDR3 sequence is 15 residues long. V was trimmed by 4 bases and J by 1 base, leaving 14 bases between them. The CDR3 region is CASSRRPDVQETQYF. In DNA form, the CDR3 reads TGTGCCAGCAGCAGGCGGCCAGATGTCCAAGAGACCCAGTACTTC.

A few counts support this clone. The rearrangement uses TRBV2 and TRBJ1-5, with 10 positions matching TRBD1. The germline V gene has CDR1 SNHLY and CDR2 FYNNEI. This CDR3 region has 13 residues. Trimming removed 8 bases from V and 5 bases from J; junction bases left unmatched: 3. The CDR3: CASHGTGDQPQHF. Written as DNA, the CDR3 is TGTGCCAGCCATGGGACAGGGGATCAGCCCCAGCATTTT. The full variable domain, in which reference TRBV2 and TRBJ1-5 provide the parts outside the CDR3, is EPEVTQTPSHQVTQMGQEVILRCVPISNHLYFYWYRQILGQKVEFLVSFYNNEISEKSEIFDDQFSVERPDGSNFTLKIRSTKLEDSAMYFCASHGTGDQPQHFGDGTRLSIL.

The CDR3 DNA follows: TGTGCCAGCAGTGGGACAGGGGATCAGCCCCAGCATTTT. This encodes CASSGTGDQPQHF. The chain couples TRBV2 to TRBJ1-5; 9 nucleotides agree with TRBD1. Germline CDR1 and CDR2: SNHLY and FYNNEI. V trimming: 4 bases; J trimming: 5 bases; junction bases outside the gene matches: 0. CDR3 length: 13 amino acids.

CDR3 DNA sequence: TGCGCCAGCAGCCCCGGATCCGCGGGAGGGTTGGAGACCCAGTACTTC. It is translated as CASSPGSAGGLETQYF. The rearrangement links TRBV5-1 to TRBJ2-5; 9 positions agree with TRBD2. Germline V gene lookup returns CDR1 SGHRS and CDR2 YFSETQ. V was pared by 4 bases and J by 5 bases, with 12 bases of the junction left unmatched. This CDR3 is 16 amino acids long. The full variable domain, completed using reference TRBV5-1 and TRBJ2-5, is KAGVTQTPRYLIKTRGQQVTLSCSPISGHRSVSWYQQTPGQGLQFLFEYFSETQRNKGNFPGRFSGRQFSNSRSEMNVSTLELGDSALYLCASSPGSAGGLETQYFGPGTRLLVL.

V is TRBV7-6 and J is TRBJ1-4, with D possibly matching TRBD1 (5 bases). CDR1 SGHVS and CDR2 FNYEAQ come from the germline V gene. The CDR3 spans 15 residues. V shed 3 bases and J shed 5 bases, with 13 bases lying between them. CDR3 DNA sequence: TGTGCCAGCAGCTTGGAGGGACCGAAAAATGAAAAACTGTTTTTT. Protein sequence: CASSLEGPKNEKLFF.

The V call is TRBV6-5, the J call TRBJ1-2, with D unresolved. Germline V gives CDR1 MNHEY, CDR2 SVGAGI. This CDR3 contains 13 residues. The germline V and J ends were trimmed by 2 bases and 6 bases, with 10 bases remaining between them. The CDR3 is CASSYEQLDGYTF. CDR3 DNA: TGTGCCAGCAGTTACGAACAGCTGGATGGCTACACCTTC.

This clone is a singleton in its sample. The rearrangement uses TRBV5-1 and TRBJ2-5; 7 bases are shared with TRBD1. V gave up 5 bases and J gave up 5 bases; unmatched junction bases: 9. The CDR3 totals 14 residues. The V gene's germline CDR1 is SGHRS and CDR2 YFSETQ. DNA of the CDR3: TGCGCCAGCAGAGTCCCCCAGGGGGATGAGACCCAGTACTTC. Its translation: CASRVPQGDETQYF.

The chain couples TRBV4-3 to TRBJ2-1, with a tentative D call TRBD2 (5 bases). This CDR3 region has 15 residues. Looked up from germline, CDR1 is LGHNA and CDR2 is YSLEER. V was cut by 2 bases and J by 1 base, with 9 bases left in between. The chain's CDR3 is CASSQITGSYNEQFF. In DNA, the CDR3 is TGCGCCAGCAGCCAAATCACGGGGTCCTACAATGAGCAGTTCTTC.

J is TRBJ2-1 and V is TRBV28; 11 nucleotides match TRBD2. V shed 5 bases and J 4 bases; nucleotides not matched to a gene: 7. Germline CDR1 reads MDHEN; CDR2 reads SYDVKM. CDR3 length equals 16 residues. CDR3 coding DNA: TGTGCCAGCAGTCAGGGACTAGCGGCTAGATACAATGAGCAGTTCTTC. Protein product: CASSQGLAARYNEQFF.

The rearrangement uses TRBV28 and TRBJ1-1; D might be TRBD1 (5 bases). Trimming took 8 bases from V and 5 from J, leaving 15 bases between them. Germline V CDR1 and CDR2: MDHEN, SYDVKM. The CDR3 contains 13 residues. CDR3 nucleotides: TGTGCCAGCGGCCAGGGAGGGAGGACTGAAGCTTTCTTT. Its protein product is CASGQGGRTEAFF. Supplemented by reference TRBV28 and TRBJ1-1, the full variable domain reads DVKVTQSSRYLVKRTGEKVFLECVQDMDHENMFWYRQDPGLGLRLIYFSYDVKMKEKGDIPEGYSVSREKKERFSLILESASTNQTSMYLCASGQGGRTEAFFGQGTRLTVV.

The V call is TRBV5-1, the J call TRBJ1-1; D is possibly TRBD1 (5 bases). CDR3 size: 17 residues. The germline V gene has CDR1 SGHRS and CDR2 YFSETQ. V dropped 2 bases and J dropped 1 base, with 18 bases sitting between them. DNA of the CDR3: TGCGCCAGCAGCTTATCAACAGGCCCAATTGCGAACACTGAAGCTTTCTTT. Translated, it gives CASSLSTGPIANTEAFF.

The chain carries TRBV27 and TRBJ2-3; 9 positions agree with TRBD1. J gave up 2 bases and V 6 bases, and 6 bases lay outside the gene matches. The CDR3 is 15 residues long. CDR1 and CDR2 (germline): MNHEY, SMNVEV (reference sequence). The CDR3 loop reads CASRRDRAPTDTQYF. CDR3 in DNA: TGTGCCAGCAGAAGGGACAGGGCCCCCACAGATACGCAGTATTTT.

The chain combines TRBV6-5 with TRBJ2-1; 7 positions agree with TRBD1. The CDR3 runs 13 residues. Germline values: CDR1 MNHEY, CDR2 SVGAGI. V trimming: 6 bases; J trimming: 4 bases; junction bases outside the gene matches: 3. In DNA, the CDR3 is TGTGCCAGCAGCCAGGGACAGTACAATGAGCAGTTCTTC. This codes for CASSQGQYNEQFF.

This clone has a single count. The genes are TRBV5-1 and TRBJ1-1; D remains unclear. CDR1 and CDR2 from the germline V gene are SGHRS and YFSETQ. Trimming left V 1 base short and J 1 base short, with 8 bases between. CDR3 length equals 14 residues. In DNA, the CDR3 is TGCGCCAGCAGCTTGATCGCAGGGAACACTGAAGCTTTCTTT. Translation gives CASSLIAGNTEAFF.

The rearrangement joins TRBV27 to TRBJ2-2; D remains ambiguous. There are 14 residues in the CDR3. CDR1 is MNHEY, CDR2 SMNVEV, per germline (reference sequence). V was pared by 3 bases and J by 6 bases, with 11 bases between. The CDR3, as DNA: TGTGCCAGCAGTTTCTCCACCCAGGCCGGGGAGCTGTTTTTT. It encodes CASSFSTQAGELFF.

The gene calls are TRBV7-9 and TRBJ2-5, with 7 bases matching TRBD1. V shed 4 bases and J 4 bases; nucleotides not matched to a gene: 6. The germline gives CDR1 SEHNR, CDR2 FQNEAQ (reference sequence). This CDR3 is built from 14 residues. The CDR3 loop reads CASSSSDRVETQYF. The CDR3, as DNA: TGTGCCAGCAGCTCCTCCGACAGGGTAGAGACCCAGTACTTC.

This clone occurred a few times. V and J are TRBV4-1 and TRBJ2-2; 8 bases are a match to TRBD1. From germline, CDR1 is MGHRA and CDR2 YSYEKL. Trimming at V came to 0 bases and at J to 4 bases, leaving 7 bases not matched to a gene. The CDR3 loop spans 17 amino acids. The CDR3 bases are TGCGCCAGCAGCCAAGATCGGAACAGGGGGAGCACCGGGGAGCTGTTTTTT. It translates to CASSQDRNRGSTGELFF.

The rearrangement joins TRBV9 to TRBJ1-3, with D perhaps TRBD1 (6 bases). The V and J ends lost 1 base and 4 bases respectively, with 6 bases between them. Germline loops: CDR1 SGDLS, CDR2 YYNGEE. This CDR3 spans 13 amino acids. CDR3 protein: CASSVTGGNTIYF. The CDR3 DNA reads as TGTGCCAGCAGCGTAACAGGGGGAAACACCATATATTTT.

The chain has TRBV19 and TRBJ1-5; 7 bases are shared with TRBD1. This CDR3 comprises 14 residues. Germline V gene data show CDR1 as LNHDA and CDR2 as SQIVND (reference sequence). J was trimmed by 4 bases and V by 4 bases; bases with no gene match: 4. CDR3 in amino acids: CASSTLQGNQPQHF. Written as DNA, the CDR3 is TGTGCCAGTAGTACCCTACAGGGGAATCAGCCCCAGCATTTT.

The chain carries TRBV23-1 and TRBJ1-5; TRBD1 agrees at 9 bases. TRBV23-1 is labeled an ORF, and its function is uncertain. CDR3 length equals 18 residues. V lost 4 bases, J lost 0 bases, and 10 bases stayed unmatched. In DNA, the CDR3 is TGCGCCAGCAGTCTACGGGACAGGGCCTCCTATAGCAATCAGCCCCAGCATTTT. Its translation is CASSLRDRASYSNQPQHF.

This chain joins TRBV5-1 and TRBJ2-3; D perhaps matches TRBD1 (5 bases). The CDR3 totals 14 residues. CDR1 is SGHRS, CDR2 YFSETQ, per germline. The V and J ends lost 1 base and 2 bases respectively, with 8 bases between them. CDR3 sequence (DNA): TGCGCCAGCAGCTTGCAGGGAAACACAGATACGCAGTATTTT. The encoded protein is CASSLQGNTDTQYF.